These 2 T cell receptor beta chains came from one sample sequenced in a study of beta chain features in type 1 diabetes. Expressed TCRB transcripts were sequenced because the entire RNA isolate underwent reverse transcription. The data were produced by immunoSEQ multiplex PCR, yet TCRdb's version contains in-frame clones alone and is incomplete. The sample contains more than 150,000 clones, approximately 13% of which appear only once. Input material: central memory CD4+ T cells from blood. These receptors originate from a woman younger than 35 in good health.

This chain uses TRBV29-1 with TRBJ2-3; 8 nucleotides match TRBD1. V lost 6 bases, J lost 1 base, and 9 bases stayed unmatched. Germline V gives CDR1 SQVTM, CDR2 ANQGSEA. This CDR3 region has 15 residues. The CDR3 reads CSVAFLTGGTDTQYF. CDR3 DNA: TGCAGCGTCGCGTTCTTGACAGGGGGCACAGATACGCAGTATTTT.

Note on this clone: In the same sample, other DNA sequences code for this CDR3. The chain uses TRBV7-2 and TRBJ2-7, with 8 bases aligning to TRBD2. The CDR3 has 13 amino acids. Trimming at V came to 1 base and at J to 6 bases, leaving 2 bases not matched to a gene. Germline V gives CDR1 SGHTA, CDR2 FQGNSA. The CDR3 protein is CASSLGREGEQYF. For the CDR3, the DNA is TGTGCCAGCAGCTTAGGACGGGAGGGCGAGCAGTACTTC.